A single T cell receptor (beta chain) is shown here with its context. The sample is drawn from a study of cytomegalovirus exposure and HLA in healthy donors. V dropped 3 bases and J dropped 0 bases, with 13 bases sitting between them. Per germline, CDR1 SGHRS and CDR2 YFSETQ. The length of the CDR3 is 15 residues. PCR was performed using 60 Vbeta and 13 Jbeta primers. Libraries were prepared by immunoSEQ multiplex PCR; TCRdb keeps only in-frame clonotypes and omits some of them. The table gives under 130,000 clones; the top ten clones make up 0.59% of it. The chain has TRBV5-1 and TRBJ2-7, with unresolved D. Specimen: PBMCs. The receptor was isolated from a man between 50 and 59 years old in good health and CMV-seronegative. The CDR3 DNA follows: TGCGCCAGCAGCTCGATGTATATGAGCTCCTACGAGCAGTACTTC. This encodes CASSSMYMSSYEQYF.